The 8 T cell receptor beta chains reported below all come from one sample, sequenced in a study of early T cells in non-severe SARS-CoV-2 infection. Via MiXCR, TCRdb re-called the 5' RACE reads, giving one row per CDR3 protein. The sample contains about 61,000 distinct CDR3 sequences, roughly a tenth of which appear only once. The sequenced sample consisted of whole blood. The receptor source for this set is an adult who was a healthcare worker with PCR-confirmed SARS-CoV-2 infection or an uninfected control (not recorded which).

This clonotype was detected only a few times. V usage is TRBV12-3 or TRBV12-4 and J usage is TRBJ1-1, with D possibly being TRBD1 (6 bases). The CDR3 consists of 16 residues. The V end lost 5 bases, the J end lost 5 bases, and 21 bases lay between the germline ends. The CDR3 loop reads CASSPAMGGEGTEAFF. The CDR3 DNA reads as TGTGCCAGCAGTCCAGCAATGGGGGGCGAAGGGACTGAAGCTTTCTTT.

V and J are TRBV6-1 and TRBJ2-7; D remains ambiguous. The V and J ends lost 1 base and 0 bases respectively, with 7 bases between them. This CDR3 comprises 14 residues. Germline V gene data show CDR1 as MNHNS and CDR2 as SASEGT. In DNA form, the CDR3 reads TGTGCCAGCAGTGAAGGGCCGAGCTCCTACGAGCAGTACTTC. Translated: CASSEGPSSYEQYF.

This sequence joins TRBV29-1 and TRBJ1-2; 7 bases map to TRBD1. The junction had 9 bases not matched to a gene; V was cut back by 3 bases and J by 5 bases. The CDR3 consists of 14 residues. Germline CDR1 is SQVTM and CDR2 is ANQGSEA. CDR3 sequence (DNA): TGCAGCGTTGACGTGACAGGGAGGCGGTATGGCTACACCTTC. Its translation is CSVDVTGRRYGYTF.

This clonotype turned up a few times. The J gene is TRBJ2-1, the V gene TRBV7-3, with 10 bases aligning to TRBD2. Germline V gives CDR1 SGHTA, CDR2 FQGTGA. The CDR3 sequence is 15 residues long. Trimming cost V 5 bases and J 8 bases; bases outside gene matches: 9. DNA for the CDR3: TGTGCCAGCAGCACCAGCGGGGGGGCAGGTTATGAGCAGTTCTTC. Translating it yields CASSTSGGAGYEQFF.

V gene TRBV11-2 combines with J gene TRBJ2-7; possibly TRBD1 for D (6 bases). CDR3 size: 15 residues. From germline, CDR1 is SGHAT and CDR2 FQNNGV. V was clipped by 3 bases and J by 0 bases, with 12 bases between them. The chain's CDR3 is CASSFRGMLSYEQYF. DNA for the CDR3: TGTGCCAGCAGCTTCAGGGGAATGCTCTCCTACGAGCAGTACTTC. Drawing the rest from reference TRBV11-2 and TRBJ2-7, the complete variable domain is EAGVAQSPRYKIIEKRQSVAFWCNPISGHATLYWYQQILGQGPKLLIQFQNNGVVDDSQLPKDRFSAERLKGVDSTLKIQPAKLEDSAVYLCASSFRGMLSYEQYFGPGTRLTVT.

The chain combines TRBV25-1 with TRBJ1-5; weak D call: TRBD1 (5 bases). Germline V gives CDR1 MGHDK, CDR2 SYGVNS. V lost 4 bases and J lost 0, with 13 bases in between. The CDR3 loop spans 16 amino acids. The CDR3: CASSGDGEYSNQPQHF. As DNA, the CDR3 is TGTGCCAGCAGTGGGGACGGAGAGTATAGCAATCAGCCCCAGCATTTT. The entire variable domain, with the rest obtained from reference TRBV25-1 and TRBJ1-5, is as follows: EADIYQTPRYLVIGTGKKITLECSQTMGHDKMYWYQQDPGMELHLIHYSYGVNSTEKGDLSSESTVSRIRTEHFPLTLESARPSHTSQYLCASSGDGEYSNQPQHFGDGTRLSIL.

The sample holds a few counts of this clonotype. The rearrangement links TRBV7-9 to TRBJ1-5; a weak D match, TRBD1 (5 bases). The CDR3 sequence is 14 residues long. Trimming cost V 6 bases and J 5 bases, with 14 bases left between them. The germline CDR1 and CDR2 sequences are SEHNR and FQNEAQ (reference sequence). CDR3 in DNA: TGTGCCAGCAGTTCCACAGCGGGGGATCAGCCCCAGCATTTT. Residues: CASSSTAGDQPQHF.

This clonotype has only a few counts. The V gene is TRBV6-2 or TRBV6-3, the J gene TRBJ2-1; no clear D. Germline V gene lookup returns CDR1 MNHEY and CDR2 SVGEGT. Trimming left V 5 bases short and J 6 bases short, with 8 bases between. The CDR3 extends over 12 amino acids. CDR3 nucleotide sequence: TGTGCCAGCAGTCGTACTCCCAATGAGCAGTTCTTC. Amino acid sequence: CASSRTPNEQFF.